This record concerns one T cell receptor (beta chain) sequence. What it binds is unknown. The data belong to a study of early T cells in non-severe SARS-CoV-2 infection. Background on the study: Sequencing targeted bulk RNA from unsorted whole blood, leaving chains unpaired. General study results and limits: VDJdb matches were skewed toward anti-spike CD8 T cell responses.

The TCR library protocol attached unique molecular identifiers to the individual cDNA molecules. TCRdb processed the 5' RACE reads anew with MiXCR; each CDR3 protein has one entry. The sample holds tens of thousands of distinct CDR3 sequences, approximately 14% seen once. The CDR3 loop spans 19 amino acids. The germline V gene encodes CDR1 SGHKS and CDR2 YYEKEE (reference sequence). Trimming cost V 0 bases and J 0 bases; bases outside gene matches: 14. Sequenced here: whole blood, sampled at baseline. The chain is built from TRBV5-5 and TRBJ1-1, with 7 bases matching TRBD1. The clonotype was recovered from an adult who was a healthcare worker with PCR-confirmed SARS-CoV-2 infection or an uninfected control (not recorded which). The DNA of the CDR3 is TGTGCCAGCAGCTTGGACGAAGGGGGCGATTCAAGCCTGAACACTGAAGCTTTCTTT. It yields the protein CASSLDEGGDSSLNTEAFF.